One sample yielded the 13 T cell receptor beta chains listed below, sequenced in a study of tissue T cells after allogeneic stem cell transplantation. The repertoire was sequenced with immunoSEQ multiplex PCR; TCRdb's copy has only in-frame clones and lacks some. The data contain 2,900 or so clones, around 45% of them singletons. Time point: mouse harvest day 14 after allogeneic transplant. Mouse grafts combined 10^7 T-cell-depleted bone marrow cells with 10^6 splenic CD5+ T cells. Sequenced material: gut tissue. These receptors came from a female BALB/c mouse given C57BL/6 T cells with graft-versus-host disease after an allogeneic hematopoietic cell transplant.

Regarding this clone: Gene names refer to mouse genes. Partial CDR3 DNA: TGTGCCAGCAGTCTTACAGGGGGCCCCAACGAAAGATTATTT. Protein: CASSLTGGPNERLF. The whole CDR3 reads CASSLTGGPNERLFF. The V gene is TRBV13-3, the J gene TRBJ1-4; 9 bases map to TRBD1. Read sequence stops 1 residue before the CDR3 end, and the germline J gene provides the missing end. The CDR3 consists of 15 residues. J lost 3 bases, V lost 4 bases, and 4 bases had no gene match. The V gene's germline CDR1 is NNHDY and CDR2 SYVADS. Complete variable domain (other parts from reference TRBV13-3 and TRBJ1-4): EAAVTQSPRSKVAVTGGKVTLSCHQTNNHDYMYWYRQDTGHGLRLIHYSYVADSTEKGDIPDGYKASRPSQENFSLILELASLSQTAVYFCASSLTGGPNERLFFGHGTKLSVL.

This clone was recorded a few times. Gene names follow the mouse nomenclature. CDR3 bases read: TGTGCCAGCAGTGATGGGTCTAGTGCAGAAACGCTGTAT. Protein: CASSDGSSAETLY. Given in full, the CDR3 is CASSDGSSAETLYF. This rearrangement joins TRBV13-1 to TRBJ2-3; D is uncertain. The read finishes 1 residue shy of the CDR3 end, and the germline J gene is used to complete it. Trimming took 0 bases from V and 0 from J, leaving 5 bases between them. The CDR3 covers 14 residues. The germline CDR1 and CDR2 sequences are NSHNY and SYGAGN.

About this clone itself: The gene names given are mouse names. The missing CDR3 end, 1 residue past where the read stops, is filled in from the germline J gene. The rearrangement links TRBV31 to TRBJ2-3; D is perhaps TRBD2 (6 bases). With 4 bases removed from V and 0 bases from J, the gap between germline ends came to 14 bases. CDR3 length: 15 amino acids. CDR1 GKSSPN and CDR2 SITVG come from the germline V gene. The CDR3 reads CAWTYTGTSAETLYF. The part of the CDR3 DNA that was read is TGTGCCTGGACCTATACTGGGACTAGTGCAGAAACGCTGTAT. Using reference TRBV31 and TRBJ2-3 for the parts outside the CDR3, the full variable domain is AQTIHQWPVAEIKAVGSPLSLGCTIKGKSSPNLYWYWQATGGTLQQLFYSITVGQVESVVQLNLSASRPKDDQFILSTEKLLLSHSGFYLCAWTYTGTSAETLYFGSGTRLTVL.

By share, this clone ranks as medium-sized (0.01 to 0.1%). Gene names refer to mouse genes. The sequence runs out 1 residue before the end of the CDR3; the remainder is reconstructed from the germline J gene. This rearrangement joins TRBV12-1 to TRBJ1-3; D possibly corresponds to TRBD1 (5 bases). CDR3 size: 15 residues. CDR1 is SGHSN and CDR2 is HYEKVE in the germline V gene. The germline V and J ends were trimmed by 2 bases and 0 bases, with 10 bases remaining between them. The CDR3 spells CASSPQGASGNTLYF. CDR3 bases read: TGTGCCAGCTCTCCTCAAGGGGCTTCTGGAAATACGCTCTAT.

As concerns this clone: These gene names are mouse names. The read ends 1 residue early relative to the CDR3; the germline J gene fills the gap. V and J are TRBV5 and TRBJ2-5, with a weak D call TRBD1 (6 bases). With 2 bases removed from V and 6 bases from J, the gap between germline ends came to 12 bases. CDR1 and CDR2 (germline): LGHNA, YNLKQL (reference sequence). This CDR3 region has 14 residues. This CDR3 is CASSQQQGRDTQYF. The CDR3 DNA, read in part, is TGTGCCAGCAGCCAACAACAGGGACGGGACACCCAGTAC.

As regards this clone: Gene names refer to mouse genes. The read terminates 1 residue before the CDR3 end, so the remaining end is supplied by the germline J gene. The chain recombines TRBV3 with TRBJ1-5, with 8 bases matching TRBD1. Looked up from germline, CDR1 is SNHLY and CDR2 is FYNGKV (reference sequence). J was trimmed by 0 bases and V by 5 bases; bases with no gene match: 3. This CDR3 is 15 amino acids long. The CDR3 loop reads CASSLDRGNNQAPLF. The sequenced part of the CDR3 DNA is TGTGCCAGCAGCCTCGACAGGGGTAACAACCAGGCTCCGCTT.

Comment on this clone: Genes here carry mouse names. Sequencing ends 1 residue short of the CDR3 end; the germline J gene provides the rest. The chain uses TRBV13-1 and TRBJ2-4; D is ambiguous. The CDR3 has 11 residues. Germline V lookup: CDR1 NSHNY, CDR2 SYGAGN. Trimming took 2 bases from V and 7 from J, leaving 5 bases between them. The DNA read from the CDR3 is TGTGCCAGCAGTGAAAGGGACACCTTGTAC. It specifies CASSERDTLY. In full, the CDR3 reads CASSERDTLYF.

Turning to this clone: Gene names refer to mouse genes. The read ends 1 residue shy of where the CDR3 ends; the end is completed using the germline J gene. The chain employs TRBV19 and TRBJ2-1; D is possibly TRBD1 (6 bases). The CDR3 is 13 amino acids. CDR1 is FNHDT, CDR2 SITEND, per germline (reference sequence). V was pared by 2 bases and J by 5 bases, with 8 bases between. The CDR3 DNA, read in part, is TGTGCCAGCAGTATGGGACAAGATGCTGAGCAGTTC. This gives the protein CASSMGQDAEQF. From start to end, the CDR3 is CASSMGQDAEQFF.

About this clone itself: Gene names are the mouse ones. The read halts 1 residue ahead of the CDR3 end, with the missing end drawn from the germline J gene. The chain couples TRBV23 to TRBJ1-4. CDR3 length: 14 amino acids. Germline-derived CDR1 and CDR2 are KGHTA and FQNQQP. CDR3 bases read: TGCTCCAGCAGTCAATCCCCGGGAGGTGAAAGATTATTT. It encodes CSSSQSPGGERLF. The whole CDR3 is CSSSQSPGGERLFF.

With respect to this clone: Gene names are mouse gene names. Sequencing ends 1 residue short of the CDR3 end; the germline J gene provides the rest. The chain combines TRBV29 with TRBJ2-5; TRBD2 aligns across 11 bases. The ends lost 5 bases at V and 0 bases at J; junction bases unmatched: 1. Germline values: CDR1 MSHET, CDR2 SYDVDS. There are 15 residues in the CDR3. CDR3 loop: CASSTGGANQDTQYF. CDR3 DNA (partial): TGTGCTAGCAGTACTGGGGGGGCTAACCAAGACACCCAGTAC.

This clone was found a few times. Gene labels here are mouse ones. The read terminates 1 residue ahead of where the CDR3 ends, so the germline J gene completes it. The chain employs TRBV16 and TRBJ2-3, with 8 positions matching TRBD2. V gave up 1 base and J gave up 1 base; unmatched junction bases: 1. The germline V gene has CDR1 SGHSA and CDR2 FRNQAP. The CDR3 has 15 amino acids. Partial CDR3 DNA: TGTGCAAGCAGCTTAGTTGGGGGGGGTGCAGAAACGCTGTAT. Its protein is CASSLVGGGAETLY. From start to end, the CDR3 is CASSLVGGGAETLYF.

A remark on this clone: Any gene name here is a mouse gene name. The CDR3 is cut off 1 residue early in the read; its end comes from the germline J gene. This sequence joins TRBV5 and TRBJ1-1; TRBD1 is a possible D gene (6 bases). The ends were cut back, 0 bases at V and 3 bases at J, with 11 bases in the middle. The germline CDR1 and CDR2 sequences are LGHNA and YNLKQL (reference sequence). This CDR3 is 15 amino acids long. The CDR3 bases that were read are TGTGCCAGCAGCCAAGAAGGGCAGGGGTACACAGAAGTCTTC. It codes for CASSQEGQGYTEVF. The full CDR3 is CASSQEGQGYTEVFF.

There are a few counts of this clone. The gene names given are mouse names. The DNA ends 1 residue before the CDR3 does, and the rest of the CDR3 is filled in from the germline J gene. The V gene is TRBV26, the J gene TRBJ1-2, with D perhaps TRBD1 (6 bases). CDR1 is KGHPV and CDR2 is FQNQEV in the germline V gene (reference sequence). V was trimmed by 3 bases and J by 0 bases, leaving 8 bases between them. This CDR3 is built from 14 residues. The covered CDR3 bases are TGTGCCAGCAGTCTACAGGGTGCAAACTCCGACTACACC. Its protein is CASSLQGANSDYT. The entire CDR3 protein is CASSLQGANSDYTF.